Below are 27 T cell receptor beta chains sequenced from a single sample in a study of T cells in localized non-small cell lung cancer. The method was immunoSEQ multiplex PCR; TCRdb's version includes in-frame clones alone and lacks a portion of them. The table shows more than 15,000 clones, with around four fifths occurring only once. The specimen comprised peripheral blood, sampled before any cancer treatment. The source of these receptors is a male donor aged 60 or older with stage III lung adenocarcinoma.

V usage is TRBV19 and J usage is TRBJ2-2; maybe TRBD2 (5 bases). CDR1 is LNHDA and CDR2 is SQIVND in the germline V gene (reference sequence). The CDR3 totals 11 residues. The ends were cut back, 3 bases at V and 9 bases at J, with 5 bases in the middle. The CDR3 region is CASSIGRELFF. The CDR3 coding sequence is TGTGCCAGTAGTATCGGGAGGGAGCTGTTTTTT.

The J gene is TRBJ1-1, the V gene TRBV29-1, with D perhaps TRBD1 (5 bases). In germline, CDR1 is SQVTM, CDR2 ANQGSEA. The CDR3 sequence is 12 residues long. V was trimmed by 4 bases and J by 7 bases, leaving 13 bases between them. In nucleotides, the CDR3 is TGCAGCGTTGGGGTCAGGGAGGATGAAGCTTTCTTT. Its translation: CSVGVREDEAFF.

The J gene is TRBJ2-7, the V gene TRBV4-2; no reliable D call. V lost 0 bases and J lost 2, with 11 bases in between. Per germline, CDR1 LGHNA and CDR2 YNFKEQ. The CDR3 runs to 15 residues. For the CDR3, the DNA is TGTGCCAGCAGCCAAGATGGAGAAGCAACCTACGAGCAGTACTTC. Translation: CASSQDGEATYEQYF.

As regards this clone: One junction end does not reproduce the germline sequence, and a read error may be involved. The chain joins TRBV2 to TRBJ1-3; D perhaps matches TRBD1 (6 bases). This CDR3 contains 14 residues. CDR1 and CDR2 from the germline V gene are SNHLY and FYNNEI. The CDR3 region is CASGDRFSGNTIYF. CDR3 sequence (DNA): TGTGCCAGCGGTGACAGGTTCTCTGGAAACACCATATATTTT.

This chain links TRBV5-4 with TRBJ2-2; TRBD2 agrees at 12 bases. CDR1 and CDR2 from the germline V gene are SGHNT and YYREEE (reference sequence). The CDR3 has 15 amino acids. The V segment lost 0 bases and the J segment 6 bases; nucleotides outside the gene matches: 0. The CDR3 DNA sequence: TGTGCCAGCAGCTTGGGACTAGCGGGGGCCGGGGAGCTGTTTTTT. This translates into CASSLGLAGAGELFF.

Written as DNA, the CDR3 is TGCGCCAGCAGCCTCAACCTCCAAGAGACCCAGTACTTC. Translation gives CASSLNLQETQYF. The gene calls are TRBV5-1 and TRBJ2-5; D ambiguous. The V end was cut by 4 bases, the J end by 1 base, with 8 bases between. The CDR3 spans 13 residues. Germline V gene sequence: CDR1 SGHRS, CDR2 YFSETQ.

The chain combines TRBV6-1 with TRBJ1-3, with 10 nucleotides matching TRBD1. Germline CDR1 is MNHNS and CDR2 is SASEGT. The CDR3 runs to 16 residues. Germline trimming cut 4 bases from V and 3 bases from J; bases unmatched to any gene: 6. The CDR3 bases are TGTGCCAGCAGTGGGGAGACAGGGGGCTTTGGAAACACCATATATTTT. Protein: CASSGETGGFGNTIYF.

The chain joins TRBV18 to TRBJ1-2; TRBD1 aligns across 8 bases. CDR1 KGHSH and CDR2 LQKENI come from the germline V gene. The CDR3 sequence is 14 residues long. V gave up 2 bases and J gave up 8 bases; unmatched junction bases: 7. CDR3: CASSPNQGARGYTF. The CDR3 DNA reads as TGTGCCAGCTCACCAAACCAGGGGGCGCGGGGCTACACCTTC. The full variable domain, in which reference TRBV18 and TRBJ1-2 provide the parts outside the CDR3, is NAGVMQNPRHLVRRRGQEARLRCSPMKGHSHVYWYRQLPEEGLKFMVYLQKENIIDESGMPKERFSAEFPKEGPSILRIQQVVRGDSAAYFCASSPNQGARGYTFGSGTRLTVV.

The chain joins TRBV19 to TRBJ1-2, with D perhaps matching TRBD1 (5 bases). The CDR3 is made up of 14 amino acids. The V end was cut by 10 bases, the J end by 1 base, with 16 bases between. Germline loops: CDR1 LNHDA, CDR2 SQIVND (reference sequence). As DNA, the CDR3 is TGTGCCACTTCCCTTTTACAGGTTAACTATGGCTACACCTTC. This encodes CATSLLQVNYGYTF.

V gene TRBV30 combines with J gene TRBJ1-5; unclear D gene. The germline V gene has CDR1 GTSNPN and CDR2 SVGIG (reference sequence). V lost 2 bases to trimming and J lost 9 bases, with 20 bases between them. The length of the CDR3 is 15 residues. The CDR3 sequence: CAWSQRTESLRPQHF. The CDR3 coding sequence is TGTGCCTGGAGTCAGAGGACCGAAAGCTTAAGGCCCCAGCATTTT.

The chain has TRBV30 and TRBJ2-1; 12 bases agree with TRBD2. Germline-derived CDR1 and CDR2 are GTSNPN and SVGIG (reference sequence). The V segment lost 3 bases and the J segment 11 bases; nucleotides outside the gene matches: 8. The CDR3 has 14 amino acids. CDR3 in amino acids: CAWRSSGGAVKQFF. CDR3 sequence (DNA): TGTGCCTGGAGATCTAGCGGGGGGGCCGTCAAGCAGTTCTTC.

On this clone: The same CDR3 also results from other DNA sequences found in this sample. The CDR3 nucleotides are TGTGCCAGCAGCCGGACAGGGAATAATTCACCCCTCCACTTT. It encodes CASSRTGNNSPLHF. The chain couples TRBV11-1 to TRBJ1-6; 8 bases match TRBD1. CDR1 is SGHAT and CDR2 is FQDESV in the germline V gene (reference sequence). With V trimmed by 5 bases and J by 5 bases, 2 bases remained unmatched. This CDR3 is 14 amino acids long.

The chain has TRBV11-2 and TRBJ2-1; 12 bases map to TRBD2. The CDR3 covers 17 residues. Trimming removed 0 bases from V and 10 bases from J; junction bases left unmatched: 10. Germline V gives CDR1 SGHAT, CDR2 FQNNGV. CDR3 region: CASSLDAASGGAPEQFF. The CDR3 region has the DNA TGTGCCAGCAGCTTAGACGCGGCTAGCGGGGGGGCACCGGAGCAGTTCTTC.

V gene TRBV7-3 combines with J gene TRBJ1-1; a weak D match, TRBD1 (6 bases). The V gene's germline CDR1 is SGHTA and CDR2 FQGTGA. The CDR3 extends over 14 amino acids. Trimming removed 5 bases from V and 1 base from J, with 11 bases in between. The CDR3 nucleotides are TGTGCCAGCAGCCTGGGACATCAGAACACTGAAGCTTTCTTT. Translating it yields CASSLGHQNTEAFF.

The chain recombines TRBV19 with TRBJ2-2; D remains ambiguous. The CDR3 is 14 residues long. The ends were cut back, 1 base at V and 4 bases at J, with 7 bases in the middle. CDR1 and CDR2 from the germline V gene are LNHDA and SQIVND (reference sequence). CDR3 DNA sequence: TGTGCCAGTAGTATAGTTTCAGCCACCGGGGAGCTGTTTTTT. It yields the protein CASSIVSATGELFF.

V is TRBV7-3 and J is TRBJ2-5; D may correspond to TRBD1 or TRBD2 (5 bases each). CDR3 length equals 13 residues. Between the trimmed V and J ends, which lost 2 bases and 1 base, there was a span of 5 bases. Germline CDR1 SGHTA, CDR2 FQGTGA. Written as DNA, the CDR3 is TGTGCCAGCAGCTTAGGGGGCCAAGAGACCCAGTACTTC. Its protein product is CASSLGGQETQYF.

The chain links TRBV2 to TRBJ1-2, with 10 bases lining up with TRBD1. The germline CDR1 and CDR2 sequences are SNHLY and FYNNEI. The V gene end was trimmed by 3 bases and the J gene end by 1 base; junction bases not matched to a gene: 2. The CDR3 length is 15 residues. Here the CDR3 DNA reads TGTGCCAGCAGTGAGGGACAGGGGATTAACTATGGCTACACCTTC. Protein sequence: CASSEGQGINYGYTF.

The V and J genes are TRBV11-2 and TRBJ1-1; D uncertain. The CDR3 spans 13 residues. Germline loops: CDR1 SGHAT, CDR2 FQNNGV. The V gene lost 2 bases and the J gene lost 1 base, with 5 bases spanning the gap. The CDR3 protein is CASSLFGNTEAFF. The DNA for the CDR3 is TGTGCCAGCAGCTTATTCGGGAACACTGAAGCTTTCTTT.

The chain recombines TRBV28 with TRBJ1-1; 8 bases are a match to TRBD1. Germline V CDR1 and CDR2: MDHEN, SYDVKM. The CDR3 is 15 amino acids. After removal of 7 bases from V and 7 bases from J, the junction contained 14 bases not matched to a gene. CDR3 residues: CASTPFSGGIIEAFF. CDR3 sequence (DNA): TGTGCCAGCACCCCTTTTTCAGGGGGCATAATTGAAGCTTTCTTT.

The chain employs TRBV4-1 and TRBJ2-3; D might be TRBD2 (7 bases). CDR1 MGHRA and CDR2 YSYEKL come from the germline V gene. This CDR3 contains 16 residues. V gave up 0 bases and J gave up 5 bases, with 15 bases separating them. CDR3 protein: CASSQDGGGRLDTQYF. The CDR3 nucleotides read TGCGCCAGCAGCCAAGACGGCGGGGGCCGATTAGATACGCAGTATTTT.

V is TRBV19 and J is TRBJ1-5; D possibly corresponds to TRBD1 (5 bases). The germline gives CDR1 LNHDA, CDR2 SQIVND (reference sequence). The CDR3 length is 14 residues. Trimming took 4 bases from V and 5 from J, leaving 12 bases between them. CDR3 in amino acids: CASSRAGRYQPQHF. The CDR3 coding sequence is TGTGCCAGTAGTAGGGCAGGGCGCTATCAGCCCCAGCATTTT.

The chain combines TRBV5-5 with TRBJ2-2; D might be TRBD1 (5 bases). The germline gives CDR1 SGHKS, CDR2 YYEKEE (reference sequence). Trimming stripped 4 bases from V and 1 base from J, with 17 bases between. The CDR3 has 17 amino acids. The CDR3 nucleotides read TGTGCCAGCAGCCGAACACCCCCCAGGGAGAACACCGGGGAGCTGTTTTTT. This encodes CASSRTPPRENTGELFF.

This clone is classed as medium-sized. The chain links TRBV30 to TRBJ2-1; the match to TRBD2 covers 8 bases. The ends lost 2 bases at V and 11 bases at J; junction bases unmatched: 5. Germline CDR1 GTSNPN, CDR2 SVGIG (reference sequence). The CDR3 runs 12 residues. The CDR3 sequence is CAWSPRGGKQFF. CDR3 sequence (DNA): TGTGCCTGGAGTCCTCGCGGGGGGAAGCAGTTCTTC.

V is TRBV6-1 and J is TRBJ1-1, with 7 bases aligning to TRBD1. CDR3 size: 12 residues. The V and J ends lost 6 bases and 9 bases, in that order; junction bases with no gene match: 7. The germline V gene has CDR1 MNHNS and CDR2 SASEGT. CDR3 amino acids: CASRGDSEKAFF. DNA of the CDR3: TGTGCCAGCAGGGGGGACAGTGAAAAAGCTTTCTTT.

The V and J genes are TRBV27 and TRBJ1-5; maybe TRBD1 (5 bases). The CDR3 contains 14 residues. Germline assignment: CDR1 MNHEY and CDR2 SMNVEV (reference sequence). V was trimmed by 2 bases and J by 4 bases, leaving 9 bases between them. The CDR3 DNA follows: TGTGCCAGCAGTTTACGGGGGATTAATCAGCCCCAGCATTTT. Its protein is CASSLRGINQPQHF.

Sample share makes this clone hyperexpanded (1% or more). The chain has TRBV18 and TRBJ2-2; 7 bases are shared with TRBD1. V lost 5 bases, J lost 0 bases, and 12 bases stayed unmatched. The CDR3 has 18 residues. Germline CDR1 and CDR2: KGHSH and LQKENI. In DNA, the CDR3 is TGTGCCAGCTCAGCAAAACAGGGGCGGTCCTCGAACACCGGGGAGCTGTTTTTT. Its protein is CASSAKQGRSSNTGELFF.

The CDR3 spells CASSIFSRQKNEKLFF. The CDR3 region has the DNA TGTGCCAGTAGTATTTTCTCCAGACAGAAAAATGAAAAACTGTTTTTT. The gene calls are TRBV19 and TRBJ1-4; tentatively, D is TRBD1 (5 bases). The germline V gene encodes CDR1 LNHDA and CDR2 SQIVND (reference sequence). This CDR3 comprises 16 residues. Trimming removed 3 bases at V and 5 bases at J, with 16 bases between. Complete variable domain (other parts from reference TRBV19 and TRBJ1-4): DGGITQSPKYLFRKEGQNVTLSCEQNLNHDAMYWYRQDPGQGLRLIYYSQIVNDFQKGDIAEGYSVSREKKESFPLTVTSAQKNPTAFYLCASSIFSRQKNEKLFFGSGTQLSVL.